The rows below give T cell receptor beta chains drawn from one sample of a study of CD8+ T cells in alopecia areata. TCRdb's copy holds only in-frame clones and misses some; the assay was immunoSEQ multiplex PCR. The profile shows about 180,000 clones, 45% to 60% of them singletons. The material sequenced was CD8+ T cells sorted from blood, taken between weeks 51 and 54, from a patient treated with tofacitinib. These receptors were taken from a human donor with alopecia areata. Each CDR3 is given with its conserved first and last residue. The D gene is left open where the match is weak. Only some rows state a clone size, as once, few, many or a class for expanded clones.

v_gene: TRBV6-5
j_gene: TRBJ2-7
abundance: .
d_gene: .
CDR3nt: TGTGCCAGCAGTTCGACCCTGAACTCCTACGAGCAGTACTTC
CDR3aa: CASSSTLNSYEQYF

v_gene: TRBV27
j_gene: TRBJ2-1
abundance: .
d_gene: .
CDR3nt: TGTGCCAGCAGTTTATTGGTCGCAGGTTACAATGAGCAGTTCTTC
CDR3aa: CASSLLVAGYNEQFF

v_gene: TRBV7-6
j_gene: TRBJ1-5
abundance: .
d_gene: .
CDR3nt: TGTGCCAGCAGCCCTTGGGCGGCACCCAATCAGCCCCAGCATTTT
CDR3aa: CASSPWAAPNQPQHF

v_gene: TRBV6-5
j_gene: TRBJ2-2
abundance: few
d_gene: TRBD2
CDR3nt: TGTGCCAGCAGTTATGGGGGGGTCGGGGAGCTGTTTTTT
CDR3aa: CASSYGGVGELFF

v_gene: TRBV6-5
j_gene: TRBJ1-4
abundance: .
d_gene: .
CDR3nt: TGTGCCAGCAGTTACGAGAGGGGCGGTGAAAAACTGTTTTTT
CDR3aa: CASSYERGGEKLFF

v_gene: TRBV11-2
j_gene: TRBJ2-3
abundance: .
d_gene: .
CDR3nt: TGTGCCAGCAGCTTAGAGGAGAGCGGCGATACGCAGTATTTT
CDR3aa: CASSLEESGDTQYF

v_gene: TRBV9
j_gene: TRBJ1-2
abundance: few
d_gene: .
CDR3nt: TGTGCCAGCAGCGCCCAACAGGGCCATGGCTACACCTTC
CDR3aa: CASSAQQGHGYTF

v_gene: TRBV15
j_gene: TRBJ2-3
abundance: .
d_gene: .
CDR3nt: TGTGCCACCAGCGCCCACACAGATACGCAGTATTTT
CDR3aa: CATSAHTDTQYF

v_gene: TRBV2
j_gene: TRBJ2-1
abundance: .
d_gene: TRBD2
CDR3nt: TGTGCCAGCAGTACCTTAGCGGGGGGCGGAATCCATGAGCAGTTCTTC
CDR3aa: CASSTLAGGGIHEQFF

v_gene: TRBV29-1
j_gene: TRBJ1-2
abundance: few
d_gene: .
CDR3nt: TGCAGCGTCGACAGCTATGGCTACACCTTC
CDR3aa: CSVDSYGYTF

v_gene: TRBV2
j_gene: TRBJ1-3
abundance: once
d_gene: .
CDR3nt: TGTGCCAGCCAAGAGGGCTTCGGGGCGAGGGGAAACACCATATATTTT
CDR3aa: CASQEGFGARGNTIYF

v_gene: TRBV5-1
j_gene: TRBJ1-1
abundance: .
d_gene: .
CDR3nt: TGCGCCAGCAGCTTGGTGCCAACTGAAGCTTTCTTT
CDR3aa: CASSLVPTEAFF

v_gene: TRBV11-3
j_gene: TRBJ2-1
abundance: few
d_gene: .
CDR3nt: TGTGCCAGCAGCCCGCGAGGAGGTAGCTCCTACAATGAGCAGTTCTTC
CDR3aa: CASSPRGGSSYNEQFF

v_gene: TRBV6-6
j_gene: TRBJ1-1
abundance: .
d_gene: .
CDR3nt: TGTGCCAGCAGTTCCTTGGACACCTACACTGAAGCTTTCTTT
CDR3aa: CASSSLDTYTEAFF

v_gene: TRBV13
j_gene: TRBJ1-2
abundance: .
d_gene: TRBD1
CDR3nt: TGTGCCAGCAGCTTAGTAGGGGACAGTGACTATGGCTACACCTTC
CDR3aa: CASSLVGDSDYGYTF

v_gene: TRBV27
j_gene: TRBJ2-6
abundance: .
d_gene: .
CDR3nt: TGTGCCAGCAGTTTAAGTATGGGCTCTGGGGCCAACGTCCTGACTTTC
CDR3aa: CASSLSMGSGANVLTF

v_gene: TRBV5-6
j_gene: TRBJ1-6
abundance: few
d_gene: TRBD1
CDR3nt: TGTGCCAGCAGCTCCGCAGGGGGCTCCTATAATTCACCCCTCCACTTT
CDR3aa: CASSSAGGSYNSPLHF

v_gene: TRBV5-1
j_gene: TRBJ2-7
abundance: .
d_gene: TRBD2
CDR3nt: TGCGCCAGCAGCTTAGCGGGGCTACCCTACGAGCAGTACTTC
CDR3aa: CASSLAGLPYEQYF

v_gene: TRBV7-8
j_gene: TRBJ2-5
abundance: .
d_gene: TRBD2
CDR3nt: TGTGCCAGCAGCTTAGACGGGGGGATACAAGAGACCCAGTACTTC
CDR3aa: CASSLDGGIQETQYF

v_gene: TRBV7-2
j_gene: TRBJ2-4
abundance: .
d_gene: .
CDR3nt: TGTGCCAGCAGCTCGAACAAAGTAATTCAGTACTTC
CDR3aa: CASSSNKVIQYF

v_gene: TRBV6-6
j_gene: TRBJ2-5
abundance: .
d_gene: .
CDR3nt: TGTGCCAGCAGTTACTCGACGCCCCAAGAGACCCAGTACTTC
CDR3aa: CASSYSTPQETQYF